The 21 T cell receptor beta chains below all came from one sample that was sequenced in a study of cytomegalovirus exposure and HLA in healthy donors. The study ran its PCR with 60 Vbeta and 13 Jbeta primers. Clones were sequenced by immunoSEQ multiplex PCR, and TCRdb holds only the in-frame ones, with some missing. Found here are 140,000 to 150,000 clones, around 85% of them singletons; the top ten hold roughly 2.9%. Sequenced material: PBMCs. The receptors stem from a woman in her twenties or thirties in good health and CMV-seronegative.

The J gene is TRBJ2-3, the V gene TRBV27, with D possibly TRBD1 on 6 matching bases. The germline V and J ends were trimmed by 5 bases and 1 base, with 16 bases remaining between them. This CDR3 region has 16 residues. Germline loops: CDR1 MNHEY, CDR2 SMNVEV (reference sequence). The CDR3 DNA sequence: TGTGCCAGCAGTCCCCTGGGGCCAGGGGGCACAGATACGCAGTATTTT. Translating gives CASSPLGPGGTDTQYF.

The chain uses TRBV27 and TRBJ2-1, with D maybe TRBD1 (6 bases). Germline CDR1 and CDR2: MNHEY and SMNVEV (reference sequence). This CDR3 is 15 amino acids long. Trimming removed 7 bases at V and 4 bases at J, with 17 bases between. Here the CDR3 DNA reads TGTGCCAGCAACTCAGGGGTCAGCCTGTACAATGAGCAGTTCTTC. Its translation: CASNSGVSLYNEQFF.

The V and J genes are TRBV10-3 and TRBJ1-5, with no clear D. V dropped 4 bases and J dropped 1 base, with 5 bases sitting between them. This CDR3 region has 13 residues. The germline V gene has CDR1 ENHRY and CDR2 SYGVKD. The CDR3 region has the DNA TGTGCCATCAGTGCAGGAAGCAATCAGCCCCAGCATTTT. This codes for CAISAGSNQPQHF.

CDR3 protein: CASSGPRGFGEQYF. The CDR3 DNA sequence: TGTGCCAGCAGCGGACCCAGGGGTTTTGGCGAGCAGTACTTC. This chain connects TRBV9 to TRBJ2-7; tentative D call: TRBD1 (6 bases). Trimming pared 3 bases from V and 6 bases from J, leaving 16 bases between. CDR1 SGDLS and CDR2 YYNGEE come from the germline V gene. This CDR3 spans 14 amino acids.

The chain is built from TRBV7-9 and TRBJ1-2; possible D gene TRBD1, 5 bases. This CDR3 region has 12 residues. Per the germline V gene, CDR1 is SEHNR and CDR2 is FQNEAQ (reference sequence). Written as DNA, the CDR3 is TGTTCCGGTTCGGGACTGGCCTATGGCTACACCTTC. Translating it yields CSGSGLAYGYTF.

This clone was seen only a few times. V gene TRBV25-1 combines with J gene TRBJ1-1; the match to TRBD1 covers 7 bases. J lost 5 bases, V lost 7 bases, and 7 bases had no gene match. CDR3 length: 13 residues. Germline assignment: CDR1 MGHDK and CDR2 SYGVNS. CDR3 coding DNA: TGTGCCAGCACCATAACAGGGGAGACTGAAGCTTTCTTT. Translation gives CASTITGETEAFF.

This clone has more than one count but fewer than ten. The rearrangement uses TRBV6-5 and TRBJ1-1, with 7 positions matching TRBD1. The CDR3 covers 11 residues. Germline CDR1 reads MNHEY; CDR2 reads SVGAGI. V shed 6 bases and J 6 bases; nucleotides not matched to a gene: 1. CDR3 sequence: CASSQGAEAFF. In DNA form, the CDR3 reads TGTGCCAGCAGCCAGGGGGCTGAAGCTTTCTTT.

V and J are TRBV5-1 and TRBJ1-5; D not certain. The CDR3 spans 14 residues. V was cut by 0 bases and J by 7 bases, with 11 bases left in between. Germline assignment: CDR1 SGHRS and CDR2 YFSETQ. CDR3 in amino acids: CASSLAGEGQPQHF. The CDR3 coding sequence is TGCGCCAGCAGCTTGGCCGGGGAGGGACAGCCCCAGCATTTT.

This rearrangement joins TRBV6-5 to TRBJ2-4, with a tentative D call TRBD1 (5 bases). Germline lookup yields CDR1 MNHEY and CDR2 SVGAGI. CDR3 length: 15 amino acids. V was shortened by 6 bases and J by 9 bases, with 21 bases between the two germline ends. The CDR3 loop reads CASSPRGGQIPIQYF. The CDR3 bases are TGTGCCAGCAGCCCTAGGGGTGGTCAGATCCCCATTCAGTACTTC.

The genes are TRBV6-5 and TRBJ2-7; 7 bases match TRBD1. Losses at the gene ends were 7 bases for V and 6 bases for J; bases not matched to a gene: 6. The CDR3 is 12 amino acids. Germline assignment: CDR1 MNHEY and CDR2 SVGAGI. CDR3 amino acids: CASNTGAAEQYF. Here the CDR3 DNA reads TGTGCCAGCAATACAGGGGCGGCCGAGCAGTACTTC.

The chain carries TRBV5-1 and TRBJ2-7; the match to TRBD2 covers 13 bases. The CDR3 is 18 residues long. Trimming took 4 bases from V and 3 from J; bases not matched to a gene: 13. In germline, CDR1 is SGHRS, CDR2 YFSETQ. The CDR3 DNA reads TGCGCCAGCAGCCAGAGGGGACTAGCGGGACGGACTGGCTACGAGCAGTACTTC. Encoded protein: CASSQRGLAGRTGYEQYF. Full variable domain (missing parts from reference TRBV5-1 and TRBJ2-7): KAGVTQTPRYLIKTRGQQVTLSCSPISGHRSVSWYQQTPGQGLQFLFEYFSETQRNKGNFPGRFSGRQFSNSRSEMNVSTLELGDSALYLCASSQRGLAGRTGYEQYFGPGTRLTVT.

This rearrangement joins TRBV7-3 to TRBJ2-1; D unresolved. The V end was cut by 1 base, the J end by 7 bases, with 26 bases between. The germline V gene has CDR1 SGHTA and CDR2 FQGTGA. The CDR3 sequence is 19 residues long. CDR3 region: CASSLMLQKLNPLQNEQFF. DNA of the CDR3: TGTGCCAGCAGCTTAATGTTACAGAAGCTCAACCCCTTACAGAATGAGCAGTTCTTC.

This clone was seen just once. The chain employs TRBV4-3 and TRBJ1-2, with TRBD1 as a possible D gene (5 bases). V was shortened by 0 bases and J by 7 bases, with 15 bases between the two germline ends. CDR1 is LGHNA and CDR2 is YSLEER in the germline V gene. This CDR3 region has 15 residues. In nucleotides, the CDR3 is TGCGCCAGCAGCCAAGACCCGGGACTCTTGGGTGGCTACACCTTC. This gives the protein CASSQDPGLLGGYTF.

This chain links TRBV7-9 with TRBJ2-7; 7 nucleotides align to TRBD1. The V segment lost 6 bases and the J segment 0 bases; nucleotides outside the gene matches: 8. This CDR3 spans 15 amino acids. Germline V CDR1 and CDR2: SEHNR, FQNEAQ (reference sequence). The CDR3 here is CASRTGTASSYEQYF. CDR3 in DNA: TGTGCCAGCAGGACCGGGACAGCAAGCTCCTACGAGCAGTACTTC.

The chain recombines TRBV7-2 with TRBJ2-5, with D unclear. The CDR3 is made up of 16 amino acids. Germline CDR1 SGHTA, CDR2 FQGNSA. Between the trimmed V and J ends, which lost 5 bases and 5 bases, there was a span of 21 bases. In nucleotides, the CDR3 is TGTGCCAGCAGCCCGCTTTTCGGGTCGGGTTGGGAGACCCAGTACTTC. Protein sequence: CASSPLFGSGWETQYF.

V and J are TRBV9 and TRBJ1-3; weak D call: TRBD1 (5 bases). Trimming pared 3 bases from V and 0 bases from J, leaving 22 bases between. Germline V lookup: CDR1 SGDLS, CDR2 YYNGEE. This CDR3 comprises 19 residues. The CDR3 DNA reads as TGTGCCAGCAGCGGAGAGGGGCGGGAGGCCCGAGCCTCTGGAAACACCATATATTTT. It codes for CASSGEGREARASGNTIYF. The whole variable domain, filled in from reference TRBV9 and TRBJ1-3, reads DSGVTQTPKHLITATGQRVTLRCSPRSGDLSVYWYQQSLDQGLQFLIQYYNGEERAKGNILERFSAQQFPDLHSELNLSSLELGDSALYFCASSGEGREARASGNTIYFGEGSWLTVV.

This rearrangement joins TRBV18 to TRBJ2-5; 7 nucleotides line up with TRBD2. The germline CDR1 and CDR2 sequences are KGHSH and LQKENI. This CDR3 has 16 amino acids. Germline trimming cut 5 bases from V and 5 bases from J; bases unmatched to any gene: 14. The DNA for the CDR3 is TGTGCCAGCTCAGAAGCGGGACTTCTTGCGGACGAGACCCAGTACTTC. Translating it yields CASSEAGLLADETQYF. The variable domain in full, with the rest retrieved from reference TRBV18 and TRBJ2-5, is NAGVMQNPRHLVRRRGQEARLRCSPMKGHSHVYWYRQLPEEGLKFMVYLQKENIIDESGMPKERFSAEFPKEGPSILRIQQVVRGDSAAYFCASSEAGLLADETQYFGPGTRLLVL.

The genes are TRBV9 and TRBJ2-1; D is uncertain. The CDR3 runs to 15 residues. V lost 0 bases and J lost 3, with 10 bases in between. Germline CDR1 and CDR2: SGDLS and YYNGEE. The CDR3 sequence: CASSVVGSLYNEQFF. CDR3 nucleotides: TGTGCCAGCAGCGTAGTTGGTAGCCTCTACAATGAGCAGTTCTTC.

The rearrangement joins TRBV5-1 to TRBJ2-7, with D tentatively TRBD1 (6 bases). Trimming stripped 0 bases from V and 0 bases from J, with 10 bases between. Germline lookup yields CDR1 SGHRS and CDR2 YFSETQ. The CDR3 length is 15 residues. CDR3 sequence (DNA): TGCGCCAGCAGCTTGGTACAGGGTAGCTCCTACGAGCAGTACTTC. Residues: CASSLVQGSSYEQYF. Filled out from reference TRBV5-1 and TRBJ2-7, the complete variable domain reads KAGVTQTPRYLIKTRGQQVTLSCSPISGHRSVSWYQQTPGQGLQFLFEYFSETQRNKGNFPGRFSGRQFSNSRSEMNVSTLELGDSALYLCASSLVQGSSYEQYFGPGTRLTVT.

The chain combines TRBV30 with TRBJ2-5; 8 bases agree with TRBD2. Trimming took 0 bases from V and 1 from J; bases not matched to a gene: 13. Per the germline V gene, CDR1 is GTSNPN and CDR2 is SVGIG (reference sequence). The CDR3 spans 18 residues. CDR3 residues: CAWSVTRQTSALQETQYF. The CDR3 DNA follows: TGTGCCTGGAGTGTAACCCGACAGACTAGCGCCCTCCAAGAGACCCAGTACTTC. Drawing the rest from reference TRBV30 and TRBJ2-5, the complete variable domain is SQTIHQWPATLVQPVGSPLSLECTVEGTSNPNLYWYRQAAGRGLQLLFYSVGIGQISSEVPQNLSASRPQDRQFILSSKKLLLSDSGFYLCAWSVTRQTSALQETQYFGPGTRLLVL.

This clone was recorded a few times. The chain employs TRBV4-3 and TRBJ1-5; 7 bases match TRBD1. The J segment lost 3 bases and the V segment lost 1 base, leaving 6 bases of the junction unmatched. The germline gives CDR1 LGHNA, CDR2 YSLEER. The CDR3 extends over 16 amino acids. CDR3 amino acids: CASSQVLGQVNQPQHF. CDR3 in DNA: TGCGCCAGCAGCCAAGTGCTTGGACAGGTCAATCAGCCCCAGCATTTT.